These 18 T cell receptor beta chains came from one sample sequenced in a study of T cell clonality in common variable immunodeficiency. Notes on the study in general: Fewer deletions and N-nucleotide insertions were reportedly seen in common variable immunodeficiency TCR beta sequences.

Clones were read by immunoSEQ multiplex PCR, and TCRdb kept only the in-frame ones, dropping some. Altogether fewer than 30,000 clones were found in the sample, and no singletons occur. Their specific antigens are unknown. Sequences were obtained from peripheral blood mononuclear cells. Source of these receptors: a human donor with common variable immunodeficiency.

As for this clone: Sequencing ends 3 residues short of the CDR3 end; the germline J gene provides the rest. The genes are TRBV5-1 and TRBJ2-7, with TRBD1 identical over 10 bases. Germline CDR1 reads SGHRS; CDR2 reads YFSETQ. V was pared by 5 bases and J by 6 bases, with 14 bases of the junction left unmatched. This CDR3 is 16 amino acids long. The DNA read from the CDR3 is TGCGCCAGCAGAGCAGAGACAGGGGGCACGCAGAGCGAG. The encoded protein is CASRAETGGTQSE. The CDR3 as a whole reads CASRAETGGTQSEQYF.

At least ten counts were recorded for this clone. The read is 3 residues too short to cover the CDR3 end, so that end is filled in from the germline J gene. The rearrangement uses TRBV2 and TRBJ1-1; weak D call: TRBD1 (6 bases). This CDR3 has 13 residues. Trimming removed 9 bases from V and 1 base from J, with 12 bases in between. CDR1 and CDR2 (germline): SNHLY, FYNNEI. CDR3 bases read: TGTGCCAGGAGAAAAGGGGGGAACACTGAA. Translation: CARRKGGNTE. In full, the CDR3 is CARRKGGNTEAFF.

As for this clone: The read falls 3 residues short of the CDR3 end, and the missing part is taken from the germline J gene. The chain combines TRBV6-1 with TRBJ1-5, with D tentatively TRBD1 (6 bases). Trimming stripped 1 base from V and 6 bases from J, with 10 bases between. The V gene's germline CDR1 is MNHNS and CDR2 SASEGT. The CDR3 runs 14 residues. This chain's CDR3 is CASSEGQEGQPQHF. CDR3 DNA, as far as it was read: TGTGCCAGCAGTGAAGGACAGGAGGGTCAGCCC.

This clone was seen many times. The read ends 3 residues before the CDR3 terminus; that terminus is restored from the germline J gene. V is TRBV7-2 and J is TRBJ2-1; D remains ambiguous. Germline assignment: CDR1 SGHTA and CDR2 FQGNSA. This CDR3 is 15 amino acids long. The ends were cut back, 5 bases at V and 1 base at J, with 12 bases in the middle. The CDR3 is CASSRRVLSYNEQFF. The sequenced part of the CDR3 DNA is TGTGCCAGCAGCCGAAGGGTCCTGTCCTACAATGAG.

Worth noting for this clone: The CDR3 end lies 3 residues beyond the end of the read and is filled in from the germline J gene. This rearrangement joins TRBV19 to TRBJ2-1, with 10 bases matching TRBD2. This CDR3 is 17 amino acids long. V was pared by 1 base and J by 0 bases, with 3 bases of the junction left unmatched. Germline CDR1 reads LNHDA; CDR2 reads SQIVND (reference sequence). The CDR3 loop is CASSIGLAGDSYNEQFF. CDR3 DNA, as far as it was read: TGTGCCAGTAGTATAGGTCTAGCGGGGGACTCCTACAATGAG.

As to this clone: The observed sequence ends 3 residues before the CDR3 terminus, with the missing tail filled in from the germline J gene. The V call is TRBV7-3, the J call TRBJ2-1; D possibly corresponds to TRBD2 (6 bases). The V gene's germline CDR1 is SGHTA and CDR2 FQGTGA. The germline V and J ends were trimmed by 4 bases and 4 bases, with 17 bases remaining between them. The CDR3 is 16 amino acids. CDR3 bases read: TGTGCCAGCAGCTCCAGCGGGCCGTTACCTTACAATGAG. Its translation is CASSSSGPLPYNE. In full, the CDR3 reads CASSSSGPLPYNEQFF.

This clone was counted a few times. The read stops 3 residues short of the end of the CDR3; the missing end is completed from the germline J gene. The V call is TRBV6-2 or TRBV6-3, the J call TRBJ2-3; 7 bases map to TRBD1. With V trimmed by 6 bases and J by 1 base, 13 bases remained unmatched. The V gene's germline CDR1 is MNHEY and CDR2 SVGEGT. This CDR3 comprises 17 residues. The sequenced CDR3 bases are TGTGCCAGCAGACAAATTGGACAGGTTCTTCGCACAGATACG. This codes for CASRQIGQVLRTDT. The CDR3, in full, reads CASRQIGQVLRTDTQYF.

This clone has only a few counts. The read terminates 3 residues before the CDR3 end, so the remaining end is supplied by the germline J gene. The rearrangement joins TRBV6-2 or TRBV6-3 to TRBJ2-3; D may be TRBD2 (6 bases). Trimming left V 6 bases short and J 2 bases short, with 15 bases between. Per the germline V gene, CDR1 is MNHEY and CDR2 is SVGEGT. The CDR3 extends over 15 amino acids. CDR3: CASRDSGTPTDTQYF. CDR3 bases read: TGTGCCAGCAGGGATAGCGGAACACCCACAGATACG.

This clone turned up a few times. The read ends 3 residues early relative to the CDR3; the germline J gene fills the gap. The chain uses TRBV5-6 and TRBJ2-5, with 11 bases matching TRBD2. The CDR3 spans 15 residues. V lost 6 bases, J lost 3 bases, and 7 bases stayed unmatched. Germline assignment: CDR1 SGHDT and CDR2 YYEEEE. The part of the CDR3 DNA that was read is TGTGCCAGCATCGGGCTAGCGGGGGGCGAAGAGACC. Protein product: CASIGLAGGEET. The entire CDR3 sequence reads CASIGLAGGEETQYF. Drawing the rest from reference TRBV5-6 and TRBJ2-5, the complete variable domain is DAGVTQSPTHLIKTRGQQVTLRCSPKSGHDTVSWYQQALGQGPQFIFQYYEEEERQRGNFPDRFSGHQFPNYSSELNVNALLLGDSALYLCASIGLAGGEETQYFGPGTRLLVL.

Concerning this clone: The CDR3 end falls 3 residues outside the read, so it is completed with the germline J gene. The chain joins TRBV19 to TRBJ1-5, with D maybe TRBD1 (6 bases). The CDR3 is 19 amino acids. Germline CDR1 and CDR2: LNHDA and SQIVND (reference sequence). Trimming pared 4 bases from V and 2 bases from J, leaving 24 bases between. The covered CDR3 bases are TGTGCCAGTAGTACCGGTTCGTCTACAGGGTTCGGCCGCAATCAGCCC. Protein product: CASSTGSSTGFGRNQP. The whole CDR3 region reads CASSTGSSTGFGRNQPQHF.

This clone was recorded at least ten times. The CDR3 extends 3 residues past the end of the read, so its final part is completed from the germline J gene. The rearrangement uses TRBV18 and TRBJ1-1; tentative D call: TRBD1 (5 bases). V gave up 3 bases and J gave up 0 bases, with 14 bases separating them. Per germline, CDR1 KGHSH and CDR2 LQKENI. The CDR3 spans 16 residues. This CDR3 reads CASSPGGATMNTEAFF. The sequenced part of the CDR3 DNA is TGTGCCAGCTCACCGGGCGGGGCGACGATGAACACTGAA.

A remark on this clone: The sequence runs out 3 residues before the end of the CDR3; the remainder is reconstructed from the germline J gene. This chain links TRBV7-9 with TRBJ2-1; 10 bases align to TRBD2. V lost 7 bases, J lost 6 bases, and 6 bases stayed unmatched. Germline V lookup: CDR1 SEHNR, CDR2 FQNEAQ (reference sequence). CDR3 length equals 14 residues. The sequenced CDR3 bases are TGTGCCAGCAAAGCGGGGGGGCTGTCCAATGAG. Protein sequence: CASKAGGLSNE. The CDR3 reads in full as CASKAGGLSNEQFF.

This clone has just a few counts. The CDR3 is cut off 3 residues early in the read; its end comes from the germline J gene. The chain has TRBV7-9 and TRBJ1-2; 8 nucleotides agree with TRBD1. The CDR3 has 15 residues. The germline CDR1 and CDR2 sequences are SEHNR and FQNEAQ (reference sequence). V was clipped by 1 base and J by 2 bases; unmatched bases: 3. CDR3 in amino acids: CASSLVRTGNYGYTF. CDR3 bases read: TGTGCCAGCAGCTTAGTTAGGACAGGGAACTATGGC.

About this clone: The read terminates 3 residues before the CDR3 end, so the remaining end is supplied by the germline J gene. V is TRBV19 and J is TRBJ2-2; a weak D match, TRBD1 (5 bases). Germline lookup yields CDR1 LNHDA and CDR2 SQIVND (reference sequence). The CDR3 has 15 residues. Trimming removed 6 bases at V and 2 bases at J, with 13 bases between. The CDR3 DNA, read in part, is TGTGCCAGTAGAAGGCGACAGAAAAACACCGGGGAG. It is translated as CASRRRQKNTGE. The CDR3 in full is CASRRRQKNTGELFF.

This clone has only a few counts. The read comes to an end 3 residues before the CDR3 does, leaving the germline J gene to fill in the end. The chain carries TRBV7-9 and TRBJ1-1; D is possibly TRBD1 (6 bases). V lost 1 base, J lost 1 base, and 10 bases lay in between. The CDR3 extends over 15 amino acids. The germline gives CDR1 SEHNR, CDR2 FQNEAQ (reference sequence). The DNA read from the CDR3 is TGTGCCAGCAGCTTAGGCGGGGGGGCGAACACTGAA. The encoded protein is CASSLGGGANTE. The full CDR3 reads CASSLGGGANTEAFF.

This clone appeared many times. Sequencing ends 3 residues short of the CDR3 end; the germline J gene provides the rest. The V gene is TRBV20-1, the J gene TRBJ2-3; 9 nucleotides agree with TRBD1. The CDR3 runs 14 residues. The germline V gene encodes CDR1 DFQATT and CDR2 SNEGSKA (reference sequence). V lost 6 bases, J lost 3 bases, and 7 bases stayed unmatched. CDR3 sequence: CSATGTGRTDTQYF. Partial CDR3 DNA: TGCAGTGCAACCGGGACAGGGAGGACAGATACG.

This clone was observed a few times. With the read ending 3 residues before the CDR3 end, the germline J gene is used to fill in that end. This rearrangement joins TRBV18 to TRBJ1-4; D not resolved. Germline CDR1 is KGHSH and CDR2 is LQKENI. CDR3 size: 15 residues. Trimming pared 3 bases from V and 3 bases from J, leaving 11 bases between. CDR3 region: CASSPKTGPNEKLFF. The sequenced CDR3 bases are TGTGCCAGCTCACCGAAGACTGGTCCTAATGAAAAA.

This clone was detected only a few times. This CDR3 reads CASSLMDGLNYGYTF. Incomplete CDR3 DNA: TGTGCCAGCAGCTTGATGGACGGACTTAACTATGGC. The chain employs TRBV7-2 and TRBJ1-2; D is undetermined. The read is 3 residues too short to cover the CDR3 end, so that end is filled in from the germline J gene. Germline V CDR1 and CDR2: SGHTA, FQGNSA. This CDR3 has 15 amino acids. V was shortened by 3 bases and J by 1 base, with 12 bases between the two germline ends. Full variable domain (rest looked up from reference TRBV7-2 and TRBJ1-2): GAGVSQSPSNKVTEKGKDVELRCDPISGHTALYWYRQSLGQGLEFLIYFQGNSAPDKSGLPSDRFSAERTGGSVSTLTIQRTQQEDSAVYLCASSLMDGLNYGYTFGSGTRLTVV.